These T cell receptor beta chains were read from a single sample in a study of blood T cell repertoires in COVID-19. Only in-frame clones appear in the TCRdb table, and some are missing; sequencing was by immunoSEQ multiplex PCR. This table has about 120,000 clones, about 86% appearing once. The specimen was peripheral blood. Receptor source: a woman in her 50s with acute or convalescent COVID-19. The CDR3 runs from the conserved cysteine through the conserved F or W. Each record gives: CDR3 length, D gene, J gene, V gene, CDR3 protein, CDR3 DNA. The D gene is left open where the match is weak.

>13|.|TRBJ2-7|TRBV6-2/TRBV6-3
CASSYARSREQYF
TGTGCCAGCAGTTACGCTAGGAGTCGCGAGCAGTACTTC
>15|TRBD1|TRBJ1-3|TRBV7-9
CASSFLRTGGNTIYF
TGTGCCAGCAGCTTCCTTCGGACAGGCGGAAACACCATATATTTT
>18|TRBD1|TRBJ1-6|TRBV3-1/TRBV3-2
CASSQAFGAGTGYSPLHF
TGTGCCAGCAGCCAAGCTTTCGGAGCAGGGACAGGGTATTCACCCCTCCACTTT
>15|.|TRBJ2-7|TRBV11-1
CASSLGGWGSYEQYF
TGTGCCAGCAGCTTAGGGGGCTGGGGCTCCTACGAGCAGTACTTC
>14|TRBD1|TRBJ1-6|TRBV9
CASSIGQGGSPLHF
TGTGCCAGCAGCATCGGACAGGGAGGTTCACCCCTCCACTTT
>10|.|TRBJ2-7|TRBV6-5
CASSHYEQYF
TGTGCCAGCAGCCACTACGAGCAGTACTTC
>14|.|TRBJ1-2|TRBV27
CASRFTGNNYGYTF
TGTGCCAGCAGGTTTACAGGGAACAACTATGGCTACACCTTC
>14|.|TRBJ2-2|TRBV30
CAWSEQGLVGELFF
TGTGCCTGGAGTGAGCAGGGGTTGGTCGGGGAGCTGTTTTTT
>14|.|TRBJ1-2|TRBV5-5
CASSLGQVQDGYTF
TGTGCCAGCAGCTTGGGACAGGTCCAGGATGGCTACACCTTC
>15|TRBD1|TRBJ1-1|TRBV29-1
CSVSGTGGVNTEAFF
TGCAGCGTTTCCGGGACAGGGGGCGTGAACACTGAAGCTTTCTTT
>12|TRBD1|TRBJ1-2|TRBV6-6
CASSPDRHGYTF
TGTGCCAGCAGCCCGGACAGGCACGGCTACACCTTC